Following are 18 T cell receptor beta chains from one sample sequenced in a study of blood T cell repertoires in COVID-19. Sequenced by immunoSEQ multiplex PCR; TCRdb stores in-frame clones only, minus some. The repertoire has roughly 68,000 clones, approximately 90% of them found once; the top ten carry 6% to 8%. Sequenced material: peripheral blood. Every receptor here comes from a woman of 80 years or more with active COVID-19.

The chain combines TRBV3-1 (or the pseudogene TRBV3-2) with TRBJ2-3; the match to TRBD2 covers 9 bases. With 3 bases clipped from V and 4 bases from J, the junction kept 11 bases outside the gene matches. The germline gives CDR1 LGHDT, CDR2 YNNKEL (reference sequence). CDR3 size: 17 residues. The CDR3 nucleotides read TGTGCCAGCAGCCACTTCACGAGGGCGGGAGGGCCAGATACGCAGTATTTT. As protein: CASSHFTRAGGPDTQYF.

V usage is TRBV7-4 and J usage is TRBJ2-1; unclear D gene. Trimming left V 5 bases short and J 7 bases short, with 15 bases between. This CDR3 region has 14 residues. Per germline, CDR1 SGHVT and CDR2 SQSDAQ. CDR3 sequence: CASSTREARNEQFF. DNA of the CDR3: TGTGCCAGCAGCACACGAGAGGCGCGGAATGAGCAGTTCTTC.

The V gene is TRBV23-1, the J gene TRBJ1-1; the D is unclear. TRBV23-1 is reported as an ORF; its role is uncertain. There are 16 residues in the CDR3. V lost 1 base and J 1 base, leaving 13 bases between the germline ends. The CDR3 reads CASSQFHRQANTEAFF. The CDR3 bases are TGCGCCAGCAGTCAATTCCACCGGCAGGCGAACACTGAAGCTTTCTTT.

The CDR3, as DNA: TGCGCCAGCAGCCAGTATGGGACAGGGGGTGGAAACACCATATATTTT. It codes for CASSQYGTGGGNTIYF. The chain couples TRBV4-3 to TRBJ1-3; 11 bases fit TRBD1. This CDR3 contains 16 residues. Germline V gene data show CDR1 as LGHNA and CDR2 as YSLEER. V lost 3 bases to trimming and J lost 3 bases; unmatched junction nucleotides: 4.

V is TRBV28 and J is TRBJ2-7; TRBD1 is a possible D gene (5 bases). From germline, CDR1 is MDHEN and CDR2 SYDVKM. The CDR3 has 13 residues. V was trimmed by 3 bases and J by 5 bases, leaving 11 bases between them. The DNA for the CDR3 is TGTGCCAGCAGTTTCGGCAGGGCCAACGAGCAGTACTTC. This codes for CASSFGRANEQYF.

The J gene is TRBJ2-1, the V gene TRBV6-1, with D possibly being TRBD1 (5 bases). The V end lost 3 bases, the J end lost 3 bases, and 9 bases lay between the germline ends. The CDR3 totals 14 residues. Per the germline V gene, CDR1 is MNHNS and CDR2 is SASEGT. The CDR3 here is CASSDGQGYNEQFF. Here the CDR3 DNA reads TGTGCCAGCAGTGACGGGCAGGGCTACAATGAGCAGTTCTTC.

The CDR3 loop reads CSASPPRGASNEQFF. Written as DNA, the CDR3 is TGCAGTGCTAGTCCCCCCCGGGGTGCGAGCAATGAGCAGTTCTTC. V and J are TRBV20-1 and TRBJ2-1; TRBD2 might be the D (5 bases). From germline, CDR1 is DFQATT and CDR2 SNEGSKA (reference sequence). CDR3 length: 15 residues. V lost 3 bases and J lost 6, with 18 bases in between.

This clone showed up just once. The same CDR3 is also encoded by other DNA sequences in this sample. For the CDR3, the DNA is TGTGCCAGTAGACCACAGGGAAACACTGAAGCTTTCTTT. Protein sequence: CASRPQGNTEAFF. The chain recombines TRBV19 with TRBJ1-1, with D perhaps TRBD1 (6 bases). The CDR3 is made up of 13 amino acids. The V end lost 6 bases, the J end lost 2 bases, and 10 bases lay between the germline ends. Germline CDR1 reads LNHDA; CDR2 reads SQIVND (reference sequence).

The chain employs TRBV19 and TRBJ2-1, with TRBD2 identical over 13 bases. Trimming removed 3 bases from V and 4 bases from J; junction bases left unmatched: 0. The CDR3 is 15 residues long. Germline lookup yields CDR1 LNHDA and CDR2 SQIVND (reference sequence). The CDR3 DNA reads TGTGCCAGTAGTATGACTAGCGGGAGGTACAATGAGCAGTTCTTC. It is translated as CASSMTSGRYNEQFF.

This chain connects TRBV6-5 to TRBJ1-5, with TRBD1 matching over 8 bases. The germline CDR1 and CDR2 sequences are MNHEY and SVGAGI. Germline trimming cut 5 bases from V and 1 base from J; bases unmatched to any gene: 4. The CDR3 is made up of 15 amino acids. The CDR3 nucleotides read TGTGCCAGCAGTACCCGGACAGGGAGCAATCAGCCCCAGCATTTT. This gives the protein CASSTRTGSNQPQHF.

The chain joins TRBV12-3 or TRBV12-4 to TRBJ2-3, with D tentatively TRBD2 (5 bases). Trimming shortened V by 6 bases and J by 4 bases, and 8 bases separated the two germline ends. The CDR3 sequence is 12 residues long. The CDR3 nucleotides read TGTGCCAGCAGAGAACTAGCAGATACGCAGTATTTT. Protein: CASRELADTQYF.

The CDR3 protein is CASSQHRGNTEAFF. Written as DNA, the CDR3 is TGCGCCAGCAGCCAACACAGGGGAAACACTGAAGCTTTCTTT. The gene calls are TRBV4-1 and TRBJ1-1; 7 nucleotides agree with TRBD1. Trimming took 2 bases from V and 2 from J; bases not matched to a gene: 2. CDR3 length equals 14 residues. Germline lookup yields CDR1 MGHRA and CDR2 YSYEKL.

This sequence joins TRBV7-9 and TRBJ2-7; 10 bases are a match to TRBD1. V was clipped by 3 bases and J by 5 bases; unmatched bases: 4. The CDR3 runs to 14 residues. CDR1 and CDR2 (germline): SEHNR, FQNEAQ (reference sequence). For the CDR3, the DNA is TGTGCCAGCAGCTTCACCGGGACAGGGGACGAGCAGTACTTC. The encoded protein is CASSFTGTGDEQYF.

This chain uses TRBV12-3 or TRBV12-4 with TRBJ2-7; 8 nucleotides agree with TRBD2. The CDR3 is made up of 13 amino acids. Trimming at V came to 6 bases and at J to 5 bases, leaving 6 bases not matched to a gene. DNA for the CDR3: TGTGCCAGCAGCCGGGGGGGGACAAACGAGCAGTACTTC. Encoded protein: CASSRGGTNEQYF.

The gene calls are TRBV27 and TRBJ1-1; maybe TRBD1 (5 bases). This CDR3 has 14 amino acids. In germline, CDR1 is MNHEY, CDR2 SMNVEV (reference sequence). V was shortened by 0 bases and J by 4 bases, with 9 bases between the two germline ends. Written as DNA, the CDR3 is TGTGCCAGCAGTTTATCCCCAGGGATCACTGAAGCTTTCTTT. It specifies CASSLSPGITEAFF.

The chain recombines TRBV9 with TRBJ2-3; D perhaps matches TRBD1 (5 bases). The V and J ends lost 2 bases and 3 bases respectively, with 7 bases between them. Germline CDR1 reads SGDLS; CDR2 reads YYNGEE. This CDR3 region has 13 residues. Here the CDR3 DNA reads TGTGCCAGCAGCGTTGCAGGGACAGATACGCAGTATTTT. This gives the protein CASSVAGTDTQYF.

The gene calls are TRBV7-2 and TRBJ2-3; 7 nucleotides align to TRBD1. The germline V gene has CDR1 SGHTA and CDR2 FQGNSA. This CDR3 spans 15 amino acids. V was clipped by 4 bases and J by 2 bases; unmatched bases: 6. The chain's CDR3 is CASSYGTANTDTQYF. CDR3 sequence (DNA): TGTGCCAGCAGCTACGGGACAGCTAACACAGATACGCAGTATTTT.

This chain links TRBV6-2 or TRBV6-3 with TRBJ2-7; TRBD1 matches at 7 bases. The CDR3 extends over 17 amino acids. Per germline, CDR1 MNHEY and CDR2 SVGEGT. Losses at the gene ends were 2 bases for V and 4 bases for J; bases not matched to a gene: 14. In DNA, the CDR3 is TGTGCCAGCAGTTACCCCAGGACAGGCCTCGCGATTTACGAGCAGTACTTC. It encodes CASSYPRTGLAIYEQYF.